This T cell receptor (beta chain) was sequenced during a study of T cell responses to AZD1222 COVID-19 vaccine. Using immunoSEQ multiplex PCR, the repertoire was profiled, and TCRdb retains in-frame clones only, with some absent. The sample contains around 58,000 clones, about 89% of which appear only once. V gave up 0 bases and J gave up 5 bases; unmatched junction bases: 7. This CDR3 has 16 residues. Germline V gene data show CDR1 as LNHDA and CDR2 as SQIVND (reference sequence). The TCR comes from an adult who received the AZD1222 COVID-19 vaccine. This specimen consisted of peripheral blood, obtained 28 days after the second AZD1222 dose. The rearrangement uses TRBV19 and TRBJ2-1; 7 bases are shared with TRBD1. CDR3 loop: CASSIEGGGLNNEQFF. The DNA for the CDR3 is TGTGCCAGTAGTATAGAAGGGGGCGGCCTTAACAATGAGCAGTTCTTC.